This TCR beta chain stems from a study of T cells after yellow fever vaccination. This clonotype was counted only a few times. Germline assignment: CDR1 SGHRS and CDR2 YFSETQ. The junction had 5 bases not matched to a gene; V was cut back by 0 bases and J by 6 bases. The CDR3 has 15 amino acids. TCRdb passed the 5' RACE reads through MiXCR, listing each CDR3 protein once. There are 300,000 or so distinct CDR3 sequences in the sample; around 9.3% occur only once, and around 3.5% lies in the top ten. The input for sequencing was CD4+ T cells sorted from PBMCs, taken 5 days after the yellow fever booster vaccination. The receptor's source is a man between 18 and 35 years old who received the YFV17D yellow fever vaccine. The chain uses TRBV5-1 and TRBJ2-1; TRBD1 agrees at 8 bases. The CDR3 sequence is CASSLAGQGTNEQFF. As DNA, the CDR3 is TGCGCCAGCAGCTTGGCTGGACAGGGTACCAATGAGCAGTTCTTC. Together with reference TRBV5-1 and TRBJ2-1, the CDR3 gives the full variable domain: KAGVTQTPRYLIKTRGQQVTLSCSPISGHRSVSWYQQTPGQGLQFLFEYFSETQRNKGNFPGRFSGRQFSNSRSEMNVSTLELGDSALYLCASSLAGQGTNEQFFGPGTRLTVL.